Sequencing of this TCR beta chain was carried out in a study of early T cells in non-severe SARS-CoV-2 infection. The overall study: From unsorted whole blood, bulk RNA was sequenced, and the chains remained unpaired. Findings and limits, study-wide: The VDJdb matching leaned toward anti-spike CD8 responses and overlooked private and CD4 specificities.

The germline V gene has CDR1 LNHDA and CDR2 SQIVND (reference sequence). The V and J ends lost 5 bases and 2 bases respectively, with 12 bases between them. The CDR3 spans 15 residues. Unique molecular identifier tags were affixed to discrete cDNA molecules. One entry per CDR3 protein results from TCRdb running MiXCR on the 5' RACE reads. The table shows 80,000 or so distinct CDR3 sequences, with about 12% occurring only once. This clonotype has only a few counts. Its antigen remains unknown. Sample: whole blood. The receptor was isolated from an adult who was a healthcare worker with PCR-confirmed SARS-CoV-2 infection or an uninfected control (not recorded which). The chain joins TRBV19 to TRBJ2-2, with D possibly TRBD1 on 6 matching bases. CDR3 protein: CASSHPGHNTGELFF. The CDR3 DNA is TGTGCCAGTAGTCACCCGGGACACAACACCGGGGAGCTGTTTTTT. Full variable domain (outside the CDR3, taken from reference TRBV19 and TRBJ2-2): DGGITQSPKYLFRKEGQNVTLSCEQNLNHDAMYWYRQDPGQGLRLIYYSQIVNDFQKGDIAEGYSVSREKKESFPLTVTSAQKNPTAFYLCASSHPGHNTGELFFGEGSRLTVL.